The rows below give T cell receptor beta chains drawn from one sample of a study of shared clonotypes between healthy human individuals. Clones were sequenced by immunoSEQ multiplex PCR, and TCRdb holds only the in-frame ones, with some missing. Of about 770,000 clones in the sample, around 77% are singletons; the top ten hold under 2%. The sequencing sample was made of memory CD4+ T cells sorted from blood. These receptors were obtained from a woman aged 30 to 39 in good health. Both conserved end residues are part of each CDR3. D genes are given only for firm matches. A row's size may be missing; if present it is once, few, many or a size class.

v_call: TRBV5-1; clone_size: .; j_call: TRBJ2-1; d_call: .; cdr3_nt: TGCGCCAGCAGCTTGGTTTTTCGGAGAAAAGACAATGAGCAGTTCTTC; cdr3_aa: CASSLVFRRKDNEQFF
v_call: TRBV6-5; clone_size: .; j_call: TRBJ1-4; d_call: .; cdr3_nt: TGTGCCAGCAGATCCGGGGTAGGGGAAAAACTGTTTTTT; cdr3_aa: CASRSGVGEKLFF
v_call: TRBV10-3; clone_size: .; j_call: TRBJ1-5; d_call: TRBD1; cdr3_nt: TGTGCCATCAGTGCCGGTACCGGGACAGGGGTGGGTCAGCCCCAGCATTTT; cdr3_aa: CAISAGTGTGVGQPQHF
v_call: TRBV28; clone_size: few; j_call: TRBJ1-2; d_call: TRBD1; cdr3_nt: TGTGCCATACAGGGGCAACATGGCTACACCTTC; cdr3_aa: CAIQGQHGYTF
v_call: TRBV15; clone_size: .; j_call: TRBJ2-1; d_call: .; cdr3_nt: TGTGCCACCAGCGAAGTCGGAGGCTTTGGCTCCTACAATGAGCAGTTCTTC; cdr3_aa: CATSEVGGFGSYNEQFF
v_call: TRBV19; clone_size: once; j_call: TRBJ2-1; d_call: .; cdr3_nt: TGTGCCAGTAAATTTCGGGAGTCGGTGCATGAGCAGTTCTTC; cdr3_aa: CASKFRESVHEQFF
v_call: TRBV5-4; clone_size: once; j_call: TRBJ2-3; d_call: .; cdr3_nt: TGTGCCAGCAGTCGGACGGGCACAGATACGCAGTATTTT; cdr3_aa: CASSRTGTDTQYF
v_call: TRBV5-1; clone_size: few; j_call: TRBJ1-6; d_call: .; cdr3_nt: TGCGCCAGCAGCTTGGCCGGGCAGGGTGGCTCACCCCTCCACTTT; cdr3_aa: CASSLAGQGGSPLHF
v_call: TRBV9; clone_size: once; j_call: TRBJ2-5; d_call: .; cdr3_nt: TGTGCCAGCAGCGTAGCTGGTAGCGTCCCACCAGAGACCCAGTACTTC; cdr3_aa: CASSVAGSVPPETQYF
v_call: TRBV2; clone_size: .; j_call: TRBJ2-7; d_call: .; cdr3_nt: TGTGCCAGCAGTGGGGGAAGGAAGCAGTACTTC; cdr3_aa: CASSGGRKQYF
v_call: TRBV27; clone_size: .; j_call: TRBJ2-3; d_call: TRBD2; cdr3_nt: TGTGCCAGCAAGGAGCGGGAGTTACTGGATACGCAGTATTTT; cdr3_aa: CASKERELLDTQYF
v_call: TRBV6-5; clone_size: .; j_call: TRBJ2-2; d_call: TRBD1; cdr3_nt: TGTGCCAGCAGTTTCAGGGGGACCGGGGAGCTGTTTTTT; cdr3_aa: CASSFRGTGELFF
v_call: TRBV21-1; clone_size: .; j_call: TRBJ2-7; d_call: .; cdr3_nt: TGTGCCAGCACCAAACCGAAGCGGTACCCTCCCTACGAGCAGTACTTC; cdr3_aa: CASTKPKRYPPYEQYF
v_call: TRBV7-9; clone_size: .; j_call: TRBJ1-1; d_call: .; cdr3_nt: TGTGCCAGCAGCTTACGAGGGAGCATGAACACTGAAGCTTTCTTT; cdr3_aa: CASSLRGSMNTEAFF
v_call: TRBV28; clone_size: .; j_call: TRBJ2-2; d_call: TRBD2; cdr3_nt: TGTGCCAGCAGTTTCAAGACTAGCGGGAGGGCCGGGGAGCTGTTTTTT; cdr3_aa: CASSFKTSGRAGELFF
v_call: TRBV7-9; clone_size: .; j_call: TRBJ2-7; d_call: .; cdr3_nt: TGTGCCAGCAGCTTAGCCGGGAGCTCCTACGAGCAGTACTTC; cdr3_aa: CASSLAGSSYEQYF
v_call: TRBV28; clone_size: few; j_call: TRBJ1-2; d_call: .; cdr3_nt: TGTGCCAGCAGTTCGGGTCTCTATGGCTACACCTTC; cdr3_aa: CASSSGLYGYTF
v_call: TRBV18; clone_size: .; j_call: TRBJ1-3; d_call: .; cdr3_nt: TGTGCCAGCTCACCAGACAGCGTCTCTGGAAACACCATATATTTT; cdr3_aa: CASSPDSVSGNTIYF
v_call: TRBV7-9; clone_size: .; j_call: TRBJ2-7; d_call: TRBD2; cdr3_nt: TGTGCCAGCGGAGGGACTAGCGGGGACTACGAGCAGTACTTC; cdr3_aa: CASGGTSGDYEQYF
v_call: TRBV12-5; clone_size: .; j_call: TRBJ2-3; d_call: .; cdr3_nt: TGTGCTAGTGCGGAACAGGGCGGGACAACGGGTACGCAGTATTTT; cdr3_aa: CASAEQGGTTGTQYF
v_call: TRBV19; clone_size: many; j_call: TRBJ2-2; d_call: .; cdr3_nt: TGTGCCAGTAGTATTTCCGCCTCCACGAACACCGGGGAGCTGTTTTTT; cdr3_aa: CASSISASTNTGELFF
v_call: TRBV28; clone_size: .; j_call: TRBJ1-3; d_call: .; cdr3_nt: TGTGCCAGCAGAGAACAGGTCTCTGGAAACACCATATATTTT; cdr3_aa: CASREQVSGNTIYF
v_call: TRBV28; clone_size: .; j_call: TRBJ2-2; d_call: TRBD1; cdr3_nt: TGTGCCAGCAGTCCTCCGGGACAGGGTCTGACCGGGGAGCTGTTTTTT; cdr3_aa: CASSPPGQGLTGELFF
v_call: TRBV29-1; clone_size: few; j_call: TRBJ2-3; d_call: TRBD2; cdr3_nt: TGCAGCGTTGTATCGGCTAGCGGGAGGGGAGATACGCAGTATTTT; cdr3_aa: CSVVSASGRGDTQYF
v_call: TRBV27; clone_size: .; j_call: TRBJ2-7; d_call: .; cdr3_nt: TGTGCCAGCAATAACTCACCGGCCTCCGAGCAGTACTTC; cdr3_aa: CASNNSPASEQYF
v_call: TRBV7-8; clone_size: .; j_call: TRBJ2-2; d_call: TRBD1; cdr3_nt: TGTGCCAGCAGCCCCGGGACAGGTCTGAACACCGGGGAGCTGTTTTTT; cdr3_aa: CASSPGTGLNTGELFF
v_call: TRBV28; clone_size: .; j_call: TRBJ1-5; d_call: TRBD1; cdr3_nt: TGTGCCAGCAGTTTTTCAGGGGGCCGGAATCAGCCCCAGCATTTT; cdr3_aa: CASSFSGGRNQPQHF
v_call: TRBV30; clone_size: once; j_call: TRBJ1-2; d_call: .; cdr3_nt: TGTGCCTGGAGTGTCGGCAGTGGGAGCTATGGCTACACCTTC; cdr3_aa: CAWSVGSGSYGYTF
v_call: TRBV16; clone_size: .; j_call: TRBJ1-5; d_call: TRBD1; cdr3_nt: TGTGCCAGCAGCCTCATCCGGGACAGGGTTAATTTGAGCAATCAGCCCCAGCATTTT; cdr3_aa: CASSLIRDRVNLSNQPQHF
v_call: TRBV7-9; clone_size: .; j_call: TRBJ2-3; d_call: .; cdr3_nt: TGTGCCAGCAGCTTAGACCGGGGCACAGATACGCAGTATTTT; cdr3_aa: CASSLDRGTDTQYF
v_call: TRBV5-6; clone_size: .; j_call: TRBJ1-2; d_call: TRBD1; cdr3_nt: TGTGCCAGCAGCTTGAACAGGGGAGTTGGTGGCTACACCTTC; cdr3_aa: CASSLNRGVGGYTF
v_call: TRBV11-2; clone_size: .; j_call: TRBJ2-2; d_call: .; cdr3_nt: TGTGCCAGCAGCTTAGGACGTCACGGGACCGGGGAGCTGTTTTTT; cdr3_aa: CASSLGRHGTGELFF
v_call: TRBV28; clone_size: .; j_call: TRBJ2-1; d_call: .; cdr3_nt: TGTGCCAGCAGTCGGACAGTAACCCTCAATGAGCAGTTCTTC; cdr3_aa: CASSRTVTLNEQFF
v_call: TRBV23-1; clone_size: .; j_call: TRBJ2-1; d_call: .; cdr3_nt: TGCGCCAGCAGTCAGGGGGGAGTGGACAATGAGCAGTTCTTC; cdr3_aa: CASSQGGVDNEQFF
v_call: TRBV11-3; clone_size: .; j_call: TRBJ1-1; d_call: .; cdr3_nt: TGTGCCAGCAGTTCCGAGGGGGGGACTGAAGCTTTCTTT; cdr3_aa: CASSSEGGTEAFF
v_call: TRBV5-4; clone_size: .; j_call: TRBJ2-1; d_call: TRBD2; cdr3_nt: TGTGCCAGCAGCTTCCCTAGCGGGAGCGCCAGTGAGCAGTTCTTC; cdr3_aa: CASSFPSGSASEQFF
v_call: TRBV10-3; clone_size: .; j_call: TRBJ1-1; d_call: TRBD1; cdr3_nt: TGTGCCATCAGAGGACAGGCCATGAACACTGAAGCTTTCTTT; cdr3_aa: CAIRGQAMNTEAFF
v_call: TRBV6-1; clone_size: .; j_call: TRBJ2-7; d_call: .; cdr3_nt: TGTGCCAGCAGTGAAGGGGACAAGTACGAGCAGTACTTC; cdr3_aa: CASSEGDKYEQYF
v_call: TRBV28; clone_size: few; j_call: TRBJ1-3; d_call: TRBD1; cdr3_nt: TGTGCCAGCAGTTGGAAGAAAACAGGGGCAGGCGGAAACACCATATATTTT; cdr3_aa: CASSWKKTGAGGNTIYF
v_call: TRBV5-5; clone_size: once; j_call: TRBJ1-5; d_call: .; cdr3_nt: TGTGCCAGCAGCTTGAGGAGTGACTATAGCAATCAGCCCCAGCATTTT; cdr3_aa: CASSLRSDYSNQPQHF
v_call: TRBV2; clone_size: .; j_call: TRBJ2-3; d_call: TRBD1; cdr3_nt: TGTGCCAGCAGCGCTGACAGGGGAGGCAACACAGATACGCAGTATTTT; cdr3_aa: CASSADRGGNTDTQYF
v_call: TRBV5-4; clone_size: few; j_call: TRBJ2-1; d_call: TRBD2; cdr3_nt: TGTGCCAGCAGCGTGAGCGGGAGATGGAATGAGCAGTTCTTC; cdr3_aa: CASSVSGRWNEQFF
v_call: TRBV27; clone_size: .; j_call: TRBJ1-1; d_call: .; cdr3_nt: TGTGCCAGCAGTTTGAACAGGAAGGGAGGAGCTTTCTTT; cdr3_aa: CASSLNRKGGAFF
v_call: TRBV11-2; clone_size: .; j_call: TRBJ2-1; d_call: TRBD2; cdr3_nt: TGTGCCAGCAGCGCCGCAGCGGGATCCTACAATGAGCAGTTCTTC; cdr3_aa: CASSAAAGSYNEQFF
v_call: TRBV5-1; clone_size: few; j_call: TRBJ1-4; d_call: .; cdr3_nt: TGCGCCAGCAGAATGGAGGCAACTAATGAAAAACTGTTTTTT; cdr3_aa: CASRMEATNEKLFF
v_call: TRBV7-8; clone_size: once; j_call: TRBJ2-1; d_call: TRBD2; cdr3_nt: TGTGCCAGCAGCTTCCGGACTAGCGGGGGGGTACGGAATGAGCAGTTCTTC; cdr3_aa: CASSFRTSGGVRNEQFF
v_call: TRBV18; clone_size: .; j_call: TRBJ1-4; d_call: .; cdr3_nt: TGTGCCAGCTCACCGAGCCAGGCTGGGACTAATGAAAAACTGTTTTTT; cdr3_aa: CASSPSQAGTNEKLFF
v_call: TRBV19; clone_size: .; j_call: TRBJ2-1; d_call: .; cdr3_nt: TGTGCCAGTAGGGGATTAAGGTGGGGACTCCACAATGAGCAGTTCTTC; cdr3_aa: CASRGLRWGLHNEQFF
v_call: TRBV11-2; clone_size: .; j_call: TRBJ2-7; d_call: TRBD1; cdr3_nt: TGTGCCAGCAGCCCGAGGGACAGGGGTACCTACGAGCAGTACTTC; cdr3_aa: CASSPRDRGTYEQYF
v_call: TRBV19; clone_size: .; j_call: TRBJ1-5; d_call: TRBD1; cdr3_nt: TGTGCCAGTAGTATGGGGACAGCGCTCAATCAGCCCCAGCATTTT; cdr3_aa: CASSMGTALNQPQHF
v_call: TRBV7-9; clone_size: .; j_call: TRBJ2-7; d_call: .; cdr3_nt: TGTGCCAGCAGCGAACAGGGGACTGGCTCCTACGAGCAGTACTTC; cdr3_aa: CASSEQGTGSYEQYF
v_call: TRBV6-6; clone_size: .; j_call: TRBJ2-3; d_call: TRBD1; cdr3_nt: TGTGCCAGCAGTTACACAACAGGGGGTGGCACAGATACGCAGTATTTT; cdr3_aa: CASSYTTGGGTDTQYF
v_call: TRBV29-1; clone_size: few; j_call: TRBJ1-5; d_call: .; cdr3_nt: TGCAGCGCAGTTACCGGGACAAATCAGCCCCAGCATTTT; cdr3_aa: CSAVTGTNQPQHF
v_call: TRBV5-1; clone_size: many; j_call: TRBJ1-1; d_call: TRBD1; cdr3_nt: TGCGCCAGCAGCGCCGACAGGGGGCCGGGCAACACTGAAGCTTTCTTT; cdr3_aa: CASSADRGPGNTEAFF
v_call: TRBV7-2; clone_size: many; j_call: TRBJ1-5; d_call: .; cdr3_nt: TGTGCCAGCAGCCCTAATACGGTCAATCAGCCCCAGCATTTT; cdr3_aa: CASSPNTVNQPQHF
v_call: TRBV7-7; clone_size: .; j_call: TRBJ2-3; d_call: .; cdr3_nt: TGTGCCAGCAGCTTAGGGGCAAGCACAGATACGCAGTATTTT; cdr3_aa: CASSLGASTDTQYF
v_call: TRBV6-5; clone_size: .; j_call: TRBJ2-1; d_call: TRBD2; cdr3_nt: TGTGCCAGCAGTTACTCGGGGGAGGGCCGCAATGAGCAGTTCTTC; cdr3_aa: CASSYSGEGRNEQFF
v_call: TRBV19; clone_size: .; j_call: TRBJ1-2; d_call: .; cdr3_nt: TGTGCCAGTAGCTCTCGGGGTTCCCACGGCTACACCTTC; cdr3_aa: CASSSRGSHGYTF